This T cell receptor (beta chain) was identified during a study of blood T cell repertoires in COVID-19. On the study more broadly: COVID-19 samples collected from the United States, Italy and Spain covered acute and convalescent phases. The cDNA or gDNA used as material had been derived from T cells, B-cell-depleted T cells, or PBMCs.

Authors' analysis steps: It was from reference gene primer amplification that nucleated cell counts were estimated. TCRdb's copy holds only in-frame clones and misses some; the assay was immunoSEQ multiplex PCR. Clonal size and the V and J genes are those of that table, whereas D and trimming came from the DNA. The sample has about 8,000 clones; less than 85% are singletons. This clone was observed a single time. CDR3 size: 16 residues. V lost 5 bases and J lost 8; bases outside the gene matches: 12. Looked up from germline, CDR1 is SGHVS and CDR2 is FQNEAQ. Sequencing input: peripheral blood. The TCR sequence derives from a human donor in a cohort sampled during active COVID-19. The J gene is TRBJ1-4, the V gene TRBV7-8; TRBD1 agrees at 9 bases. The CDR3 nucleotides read TGTGCCAGCAGCCTCCGGGACAGGGTGCGGGAAGAAAAACTGTTTTTT. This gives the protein CASSLRDRVREEKLFF.